One sample yielded the 26 T cell receptor beta chains listed below, sequenced in a study of long-term antiretroviral therapy in people with HIV (dated by TCRdb to 2021 to 2024). Sequencing of the TRB variable region was done with the immunoSEQ hsTCRB v3.0 assay at survey level resolution. The table comes from immuneACCESS by way of TCRdb, which keeps in-frame sequences with V and J called. Part of the clones is missing from these tables; in studies checked, under half for an unresolved V gene and the rest for unknown reasons. This sample gives about 20,000 clones in total; 90% of them show up just once. Over 7.5% of the sample goes to the ten largest clones. Sequenced material: unsorted PBMCs, taken 4.4 years before starting antiretroviral therapy. These receptors all come from a woman aged 25 to 39 with HIV.

V usage is TRBV7-2 and J usage is TRBJ2-3, with D maybe TRBD1 (5 bases). The V and J ends lost 2 bases and 4 bases respectively, with 13 bases between them. Germline assignment: CDR1 SGHTA and CDR2 FQGNSA. This CDR3 has 15 amino acids. CDR3 sequence reads: CASSLQGFGPDTQYF. As DNA, the CDR3 is TGTGCCAGCAGCTTACAGGGATTTGGTCCAGATACGCAGTATTTT.

The chain couples TRBV4-3 to TRBJ1-2; 7 bases are shared with TRBD1. The germline V gene encodes CDR1 LGHNA and CDR2 YSLEER. V trimming: 5 bases; J trimming: 4 bases; junction bases outside the gene matches: 10. The CDR3 contains 15 residues. The DNA of the CDR3 is TGCGCCAGCAGCTCGGCCCGACAGGGCATCTATGGCTACACCTTC. It encodes CASSSARQGIYGYTF.

The chain has TRBV7-9 and TRBJ2-1; D remains ambiguous. The CDR3 length is 15 residues. V shed 0 bases and J shed 7 bases, with 13 bases lying between them. Germline V gives CDR1 SEHNR, CDR2 FQNEAQ (reference sequence). The CDR3 bases are TGTGCCAGCAGCTTAGCGGCCCTTGTTGGTAATGAGCAGTTCTTC. It specifies CASSLAALVGNEQFF.

The sample holds one count of this clone. The chain recombines TRBV4-1 with TRBJ1-4; D gene unclear. Between the trimmed V and J ends, which lost 4 bases and 0 bases, there was a span of 6 bases. This CDR3 contains 14 residues. Germline lookup yields CDR1 MGHRA and CDR2 YSYEKL. The CDR3 sequence is CASSLRTTNEKLFF. The CDR3 nucleotides read TGCGCCAGCAGCCTCAGAACAACTAATGAAAAACTGTTTTTT.

This chain connects TRBV5-8 to TRBJ2-7; 8 bases match TRBD2. After removal of 2 bases from V and 1 base from J, the junction contained 2 bases not matched to a gene. The CDR3 contains 14 residues. Germline values: CDR1 SGHTS, CDR2 YDEGEE. The CDR3 nucleotides are TGTGCCAGCAGCTTCGGGGGGGATTCCTACGAGCAGTACTTC. Protein sequence: CASSFGGDSYEQYF.

The chain combines TRBV6-5 with TRBJ2-7; 7 positions match TRBD2. J gave up 0 bases and V 2 bases, and 4 bases lay outside the gene matches. Germline-derived CDR1 and CDR2 are MNHEY and SVGAGI. The CDR3 sequence is 15 residues long. The CDR3 nucleotides are TGTGCCAGCAGTTACAGCGGGACGGGCTCCTACGAGCAGTACTTC. Protein product: CASSYSGTGSYEQYF.

The rearrangement uses TRBV4-1 and TRBJ2-7; D is uncertain. Looked up from germline, CDR1 is MGHRA and CDR2 is YSYEKL. Trimming stripped 4 bases from V and 7 bases from J, with 17 bases between. The CDR3 contains 14 residues. This CDR3 reads CASSLPGLTPEQYF. CDR3 bases: TGCGCCAGCAGCCTTCCGGGCCTCACCCCTGAGCAGTACTTC.

The rearrangement uses TRBV12-2 and TRBJ2-1; no DNA check was done on the table's D call, TRBD2. TRBV12-2 is a pseudogene. The CDR3 contains 16 residues. The CDR3 reads CASHTAGTTAIREQFF. The CDR3 coding sequence is TGTGCAAGTCACACCGCCGGGACTACCGCGATAAGGGAGCAGTTCTTC.

CDR3: CAWSRQGSNQPQHF. For the CDR3, the DNA is TGTGCCTGGAGTCGACAGGGAAGCAATCAGCCCCAGCATTTT. The chain is built from TRBV30 and TRBJ1-5; 7 bases are a match to TRBD1. The trim removed 2 bases at V and 1 base at J, leaving 2 bases unmatched. CDR3 length: 14 residues. The germline CDR1 and CDR2 sequences are GTSNPN and SVGIG (reference sequence).

This chain links TRBV29-1 with TRBJ2-1; D unresolved. The CDR3 spans 11 residues. V was pared by 3 bases and J by 4 bases, with 4 bases between. Per germline, CDR1 SQVTM and CDR2 ANQGSEA. CDR3 sequence reads: CSVDVYNEQFF. The CDR3 DNA reads as TGCAGCGTTGATGTTTACAATGAGCAGTTCTTC.

The J gene is TRBJ1-4, the V gene TRBV27; 7 nucleotides align to TRBD1. V was pared by 6 bases and J by 0 bases, with 10 bases of the junction left unmatched. The CDR3 loop spans 17 amino acids. Germline CDR1 is MNHEY and CDR2 is SMNVEV (reference sequence). CDR3 coding DNA: TGTGCCAGCAGCCGCAGGGGACAGTTTGCAACTAATGAAAAACTGTTTTTT. Translated: CASSRRGQFATNEKLFF.

CDR3 sequence reads: CASSPRLAGGRDTQYF. As DNA, the CDR3 is TGTGCCAGTAGTCCAAGACTAGCGGGGGGGCGAGATACGCAGTATTTT. V is TRBV19 and J is TRBJ2-3; 14 nucleotides agree with TRBD2. Germline CDR1 and CDR2: LNHDA and SQIVND (reference sequence). The trim removed 5 bases at V and 5 bases at J, leaving 6 bases unmatched. The CDR3 contains 16 residues.

The gene calls are TRBV7-8 and TRBJ1-4; D might be TRBD1 (5 bases). The ends were cut back, 1 base at V and 7 bases at J, with 13 bases in the middle. Germline V gives CDR1 SGHVS, CDR2 FQNEAQ. The CDR3 covers 15 residues. As DNA, the CDR3 is TGTGCCAGCAGCTTAGATAGGGGACCTTCTGAAAAACTGTTTTTT. Translating gives CASSLDRGPSEKLFF. Full variable domain (rest looked up from reference TRBV7-8 and TRBJ1-4): GAGVSQSPRYKVAKRGQDVALRCDPISGHVSLFWYQQALGQGPEFLTYFQNEAQLDKSGLPSDRFFAERPEGSVSTLKIQRTQQEDSAVYLCASSLDRGPSEKLFFGSGTQLSVL.

V and J are TRBV9 and TRBJ1-3; maybe TRBD1 (5 bases). This CDR3 spans 16 amino acids. With 5 bases removed from V and 1 base from J, the gap between germline ends came to 16 bases. Germline V lookup: CDR1 SGDLS, CDR2 YYNGEE. The CDR3 loop reads CASSYSWGGSGNTIYF. As DNA, the CDR3 is TGTGCCAGCAGTTACTCATGGGGGGGATCTGGAAACACCATATATTTT.

The chain is built from TRBV15 and TRBJ1-4; no clear D. The V gene's germline CDR1 is LNHNV and CDR2 YYDKDF (reference sequence). The CDR3 sequence is 18 residues long. The V end lost 0 bases, the J end lost 0 bases, and 14 bases lay between the germline ends. Here the CDR3 DNA reads TGTGCCACCAGCAGAGATGTTGGGTCAGGAGCAACTAATGAAAAACTGTTTTTT. Protein product: CATSRDVGSGATNEKLFF.

This chain links TRBV11-1 with TRBJ1-1, with 9 nucleotides matching TRBD1. The CDR3 covers 14 residues. Germline CDR1 reads SGHAT; CDR2 reads FQDESV (reference sequence). The V segment lost 3 bases and the J segment 1 base; nucleotides outside the gene matches: 0. CDR3 residues: CASSLGQGNTEAFF. The CDR3, as DNA: TGTGCCAGCAGCTTGGGACAGGGGAACACTGAAGCTTTCTTT.

The rearrangement links TRBV14 to TRBJ1-1, with D tentatively TRBD1 (6 bases). V was pared by 4 bases and J by 1 base, with 10 bases between. Germline-derived CDR1 and CDR2 are SGHDN and FVKESK. The CDR3 contains 14 residues. CDR3 coding DNA: TGTGCCAGCAGCCGGACAGCTAAGAACACTGAAGCTTTCTTT. Protein: CASSRTAKNTEAFF. The full variable domain, its missing parts supplied by reference TRBV14 and TRBJ1-1, is EAGVTQFPSHSVIEKGQTVTLRCDPISGHDNLYWYRRVMGKEIKFLLHFVKESKQDESGMPNNRFLAERTGGTYSTLKVQPAELEDSGVYFCASSRTAKNTEAFFGQGTRLTVV.

The gene calls are TRBV7-8 and TRBJ1-3; unclear D gene. Germline V gene lookup returns CDR1 SGHVS and CDR2 FQNEAQ. The CDR3 sequence is 13 residues long. The V and J ends lost 4 bases and 4 bases respectively, with 8 bases between them. The CDR3 DNA reads as TGTGCCAGCAGCTCCAACCCAGGAAACACCATATATTTT. Its translation is CASSSNPGNTIYF.

V and J are TRBV4-3 and TRBJ2-2, with 10 nucleotides matching TRBD2. V was pared by 0 bases and J by 6 bases, with 10 bases of the junction left unmatched. This CDR3 is 18 amino acids long. Germline CDR1 and CDR2: LGHNA and YSLEER. CDR3 DNA sequence: TGCGCCAGCAGCCAAGAATTGGGCAGCGGGGGGGCGGCCGGGGAGCTGTTTTTT. Translated: CASSQELGSGGAAGELFF.

This clone was recorded once. The CDR3 sequence: CAWSYAVKAFF. The CDR3 DNA sequence: TGTGCCTGGAGTTACGCGGTCAAAGCTTTCTTT. This sequence joins TRBV30 and TRBJ1-1; D ambiguous. The CDR3 covers 11 residues. Trimming stripped 2 bases from V and 9 bases from J, with 10 bases between. The germline gives CDR1 GTSNPN, CDR2 SVGIG (reference sequence).

V and J are TRBV7-6 and TRBJ1-2, with a weak D call TRBD1 (6 bases). This CDR3 region has 14 residues. The germline gives CDR1 SGHVS, CDR2 FNYEAQ. Trimming removed 5 bases at V and 6 bases at J, with 16 bases between. The CDR3 coding sequence is TGTGCCAGCAGCGCACAACAGGGTGGACATGGCTACACCTTC. This sequence encodes CASSAQQGGHGYTF.

The rearrangement links TRBV30 to TRBJ1-5; 11 bases match TRBD1. Trimming removed 2 bases from V and 4 bases from J; junction bases left unmatched: 4. The CDR3 loop spans 15 amino acids. CDR1 is GTSNPN and CDR2 is SVGIG in the germline V gene (reference sequence). For the CDR3, the DNA is TGTGCCTGGAGTAAAGGGACAGGGGGAAATCAGCCCCAGCATTTT. Its translation: CAWSKGTGGNQPQHF.

The chain has TRBV7-2 and TRBJ2-7; D might be TRBD1 (5 bases). The CDR3 is 14 amino acids. Between the trimmed V and J ends, which lost 5 bases and 2 bases, there was a span of 13 bases. In germline, CDR1 is SGHTA, CDR2 FQGNSA. CDR3 nucleotides: TGTGCCAGCAGCCCCGGAGACAGTGCCTACGAGCAGTACTTC. Translating it yields CASSPGDSAYEQYF. Full variable domain (remainder filled in from reference TRBV7-2 and TRBJ2-7): GAGVSQSPSNKVTEKGKDVELRCDPISGHTALYWYRQSLGQGLEFLIYFQGNSAPDKSGLPSDRFSAERTGGSVSTLTIQRTQQEDSAVYLCASSPGDSAYEQYFGPGTRLTVT.

The CDR3 reads CASSQDPGKDAIQYF. CDR3 nucleotide sequence: TGCGCCAGCAGCCAAGATCCCGGGAAAGATGCCATTCAGTACTTC. This sequence joins TRBV4-3 and TRBJ2-4; possible D gene TRBD2, 5 bases. The CDR3 sequence is 15 residues long. Trimming pared 0 bases from V and 9 bases from J, leaving 15 bases between. Germline assignment: CDR1 LGHNA and CDR2 YSLEER.

The chain is built from TRBV30 and TRBJ1-1, with D perhaps matching TRBD1 (5 bases). Germline-derived CDR1 and CDR2 are GTSNPN and SVGIG (reference sequence). This CDR3 contains 12 residues. V shed 3 bases and J shed 4 bases, with 9 bases lying between them. The chain's CDR3 is CAWRLTVTEAFF. For the CDR3, the DNA is TGTGCCTGGAGGTTGACAGTCACTGAAGCTTTCTTT.

The gene calls are TRBV7-9 and TRBJ1-1; D might be TRBD1 (5 bases). The germline V gene encodes CDR1 SEHNR and CDR2 FQNEAQ (reference sequence). Between the trimmed V and J ends, which lost 5 bases and 4 bases, there was a span of 14 bases. The CDR3 consists of 14 residues. Here the CDR3 reads CASSPSGGGTEAFF. CDR3 DNA: TGTGCCAGCAGCCCCTCGGGGGGGGGCACTGAAGCTTTCTTT.